This TCR beta chain is from a study of cytomegalovirus exposure and HLA in healthy donors. Findings and limits, study-wide: The investigators catalogued 180 or so TCR beta chains as cytomegalovirus-associated. A few of the chains that were CMV-associated were confirmed in vitro to be specific for CMV antigens. Cytomegalovirus status was reportedly diagnosed by the classifier with high specificity and sensitivity.

TCRdb's table, derived via immunoSEQ multiplex PCR, lists solely in-frame clones and lacks some. The sample lists about 56,000 clones, 89% occurring once. Note on this clone: The antigen remains unidentified.

This TCR came from a woman younger than 30 in good health and CMV-seronegative. What was sequenced was PBMCs.

In DNA form, the CDR3 reads TGCGCCAGCAGCCAGATTGTGGGACAGGCTGAGTACGAGCAGTACTTC. It encodes CASSQIVGQAEYEQYF. The V call is TRBV5-1, the J call TRBJ2-7, with 8 bases matching TRBD1. The CDR3 contains 16 residues. CDR1 is SGHRS, CDR2 YFSETQ, per germline. V lost 4 bases and J lost 4; bases outside the gene matches: 13.